The 8 T cell receptor beta chains in this list originate from one sample, sequenced in a study of blood T cell repertoires in COVID-19. Sequencing used immunoSEQ multiplex PCR; TCRdb keeps in-frame clones, though not all of them. Here the sample spans over 200,000 clones, nearly 90% being singletons. The specimen was peripheral blood. The receptor set was obtained from a woman aged 18-29 years who had recovered from COVID-19.

This clone turned up a few times. The CDR3 DNA reads TGTGCCATCAGTGAGGCGTTAGGCGAGGCGATGAACACTGAAGCTTTCTTT. Translation gives CAISEALGEAMNTEAFF. The chain carries TRBV10-3 and TRBJ1-1; D call uncertain. This CDR3 is built from 17 residues. Germline V gene data show CDR1 as ENHRY and CDR2 as SYGVKD. The ends were cut back, 2 bases at V and 0 bases at J, with 16 bases in the middle.

This sequence joins TRBV4-2 and TRBJ2-3, with TRBD1 identical over 9 bases. The CDR3 sequence is 16 residues long. V lost 0 bases and J lost 4; bases outside the gene matches: 5. The germline V gene has CDR1 LGHNA and CDR2 YNFKEQ. In DNA form, the CDR3 reads TGTGCCAGCAGCCAAGAATGGAGGACAGGGGCAGATACGCAGTATTTT. Encoded protein: CASSQEWRTGADTQYF.

This chain connects TRBV30 to TRBJ1-5; D call uncertain. Germline CDR1 and CDR2: GTSNPN and SVGIG (reference sequence). V shed 4 bases and J shed 5 bases, with 12 bases lying between them. The CDR3 is made up of 13 amino acids. CDR3 region: CAWNDRFDQPQHF. The CDR3, as DNA: TGTGCCTGGAATGATCGGTTCGATCAGCCCCAGCATTTT.

V usage is TRBV6-2 or TRBV6-3 and J usage is TRBJ2-7, with D perhaps matching TRBD1 (5 bases). Trimming pared 4 bases from V and 5 bases from J, leaving 15 bases between. Germline V gives CDR1 MNHEY, CDR2 SVGEGT. This CDR3 is 14 amino acids long. CDR3 residues: CASSSPHRSHEQYF. In DNA form, the CDR3 reads TGTGCCAGCAGTTCACCCCACAGGTCCCACGAGCAGTACTTC.

The V gene is TRBV9, the J gene TRBJ2-6; 7 nucleotides line up with TRBD1. The germline V gene encodes CDR1 SGDLS and CDR2 YYNGEE. After removal of 4 bases from V and 2 bases from J, the junction contained 3 bases not matched to a gene. This CDR3 has 15 residues. CDR3 coding DNA: TGTGCCAGCAGCCCCACAGGGGCTGGGGCCAACGTCCTGACTTTC. Its protein is CASSPTGAGANVLTF.

V is TRBV9 and J is TRBJ2-7, with a weak D call TRBD1 (5 bases). The CDR3 loop spans 13 amino acids. Germline values: CDR1 SGDLS, CDR2 YYNGEE. V lost 0 bases and J lost 3, with 7 bases in between. Written as DNA, the CDR3 is TGTGCCAGCAGCGTAGAGGACAACTACGAGCAGTACTTC. It codes for CASSVEDNYEQYF.

The V gene is TRBV7-9, the J gene TRBJ2-3; D is unclear. Germline loops: CDR1 SEHNR, CDR2 FQNEAQ (reference sequence). This CDR3 has 14 amino acids. V gave up 1 base and J gave up 0 bases, with 5 bases separating them. The chain's CDR3 is CASSLGHSTDTQYF. CDR3 bases: TGTGCCAGCAGCTTAGGACATAGCACAGATACGCAGTATTTT.

The chain joins TRBV3-1 (or the pseudogene TRBV3-2) to TRBJ2-3; 12 bases match TRBD2. Germline assignment: CDR1 LGHDT and CDR2 YNNKEL (reference sequence). V was pared by 5 bases and J by 0 bases, with 9 bases of the junction left unmatched. The CDR3 consists of 18 residues. In DNA form, the CDR3 reads TGTGCCAGCAGCGTAGGACTAGCGGGAAGTTTTAGCACAGATACGCAGTATTTT. Its protein is CASSVGLAGSFSTDTQYF.